This T cell receptor (beta chain) was documented in a study of CD4 and CD8 cells across lung adenocarcinoma regions. A single record per CDR3 protein comes from TCRdb applying MiXCR to the PCR reads. The sample shows around 8,000 distinct CDR3 sequences, roughly 45% of them seen only once. Germline loops: CDR1 SGHTA, CDR2 FQGNSA. V shed 2 bases and J 0 bases; nucleotides not matched to a gene: 6. This CDR3 spans 17 amino acids. Samples came from patients with localized non-small cell lung adenocarcinoma. The clonotype comes from a female donor with lung adenocarcinoma. The CD4 and CD8 labels of this study may be unreliable. The chain links TRBV7-2 to TRBJ2-1; TRBD1 matches at 8 bases. Material: CD4+ T cells from the margin of a lung tumor. CDR3 protein: CASSLNGQGFSYNEQFF. As DNA, the CDR3 is TGTGCCAGCAGCTTAAACGGACAGGGATTCTCCTACAATGAGCAGTTCTTC.